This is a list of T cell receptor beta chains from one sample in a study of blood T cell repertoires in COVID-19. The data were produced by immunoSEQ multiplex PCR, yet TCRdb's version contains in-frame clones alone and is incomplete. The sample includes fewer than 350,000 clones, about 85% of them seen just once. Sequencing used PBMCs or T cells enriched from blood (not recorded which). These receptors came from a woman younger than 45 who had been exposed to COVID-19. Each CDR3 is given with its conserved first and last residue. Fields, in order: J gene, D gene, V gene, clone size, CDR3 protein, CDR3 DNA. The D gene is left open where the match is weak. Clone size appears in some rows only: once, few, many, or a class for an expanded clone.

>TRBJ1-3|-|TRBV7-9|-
CASSLVRLSGNTIYF
TGTGCCAGCAGCTTAGTGCGGCTTTCTGGAAACACCATATATTTT
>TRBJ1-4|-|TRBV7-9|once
CASSLARGRHLVQDEKLFF
TGTGCCAGCAGCTTAGCGCGTGGGAGACATCTAGTTCAGGATGAAAAACTGTTTTTT
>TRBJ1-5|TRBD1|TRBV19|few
CASSPLGQGYQPQHF
TGTGCCAGTAGTCCCCTGGGACAGGGATATCAGCCCCAGCATTTT
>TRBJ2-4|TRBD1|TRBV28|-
CASSSTGILENIQYF
TGTGCCAGCAGTTCGACAGGGATATTGGAAAACATTCAGTACTTC
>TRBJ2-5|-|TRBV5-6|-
CASSSRMIRQETQYF
TGTGCCAGCAGCTCCAGAATGATCCGCCAAGAGACCCAGTACTTC
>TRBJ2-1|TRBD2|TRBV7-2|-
CASSLAGTSGVSPGEQFF
TGTGCCAGCAGCTTGGCCGGGACTAGCGGGGTCTCTCCGGGGGAGCAGTTCTTC
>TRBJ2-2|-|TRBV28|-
CASVGGSANTGELFF
TGTGCCAGCGTTGGCGGCTCGGCGAACACCGGGGAGCTGTTTTTT
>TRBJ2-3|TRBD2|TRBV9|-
CASSASPGGWGDTQYF
TGTGCCAGCAGCGCGAGCCCCGGGGGGTGGGGAGATACGCAGTATTTT
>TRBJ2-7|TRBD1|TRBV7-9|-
CASSPPTGAVLSNEQYF
TGTGCCAGCAGCCCACCGACAGGGGCCGTATTGTCCAACGAGCAGTACTTC
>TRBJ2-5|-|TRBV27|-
CASSFRQRSETQYF
TGTGCCAGCAGTTTTAGGCAGAGGAGCGAGACCCAGTACTTC
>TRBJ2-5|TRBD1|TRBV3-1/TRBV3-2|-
CASSLRQGRETQYF
TGTGCCAGCAGCCTCAGACAGGGCAGAGAGACCCAGTACTTC
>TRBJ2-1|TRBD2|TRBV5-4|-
CASSLASSGGNEQFF
TGTGCCAGCAGCTTGGCAAGTAGCGGGGGGAATGAGCAGTTCTTC